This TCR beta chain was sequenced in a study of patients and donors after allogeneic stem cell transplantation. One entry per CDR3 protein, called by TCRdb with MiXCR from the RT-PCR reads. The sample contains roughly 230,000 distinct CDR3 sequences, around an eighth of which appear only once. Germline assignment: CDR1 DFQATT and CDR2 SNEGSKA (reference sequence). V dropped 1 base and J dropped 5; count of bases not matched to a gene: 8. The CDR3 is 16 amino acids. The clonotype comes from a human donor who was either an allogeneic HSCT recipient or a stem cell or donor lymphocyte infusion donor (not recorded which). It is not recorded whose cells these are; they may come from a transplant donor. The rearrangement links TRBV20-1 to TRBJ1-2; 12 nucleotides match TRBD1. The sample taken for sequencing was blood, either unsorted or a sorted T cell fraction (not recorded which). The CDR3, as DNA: TGCAGTGCTAGAGTCTTCGGGACAGGGGGCCGGTATGGCTACACCTTC. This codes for CSARVFGTGGRYGYTF.